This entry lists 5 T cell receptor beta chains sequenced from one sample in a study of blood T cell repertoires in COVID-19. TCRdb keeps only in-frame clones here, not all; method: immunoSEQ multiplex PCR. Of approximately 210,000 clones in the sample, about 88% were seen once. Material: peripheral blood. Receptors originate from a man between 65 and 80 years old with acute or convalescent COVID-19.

The CDR3: CASSYDRGKAYEQYF. As DNA, the CDR3 is TGTGCCAGCAGCTACGACAGGGGGAAGGCCTACGAGCAGTACTTC. The chain has TRBV16 and TRBJ2-7; 9 nucleotides line up with TRBD1. Germline values: CDR1 KGHSY, CDR2 FQNENV. The V segment lost 5 bases and the J segment 2 bases; nucleotides outside the gene matches: 7. This CDR3 has 15 amino acids.

The CDR3 DNA sequence: TGTGCCAGCAGCCGGACCAGGGGGTCTGGCTACACCTTC. Its translation: CASSRTRGSGYTF. This chain uses TRBV3-1 (or the pseudogene TRBV3-2) with TRBJ1-2, with TRBD1 identical over 7 bases. In germline, CDR1 is LGHDT, CDR2 YNNKEL (reference sequence). This CDR3 region has 13 residues. Trimming cost V 4 bases and J 7 bases; bases outside gene matches: 6.

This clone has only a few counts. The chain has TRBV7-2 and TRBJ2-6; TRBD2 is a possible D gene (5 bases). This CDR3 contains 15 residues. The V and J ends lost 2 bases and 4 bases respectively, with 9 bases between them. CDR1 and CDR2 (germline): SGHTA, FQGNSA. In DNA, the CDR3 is TGTGCCAGCAGCTTATTGGAGGTAGGGGCCAACGTCCTGACTTTC. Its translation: CASSLLEVGANVLTF.

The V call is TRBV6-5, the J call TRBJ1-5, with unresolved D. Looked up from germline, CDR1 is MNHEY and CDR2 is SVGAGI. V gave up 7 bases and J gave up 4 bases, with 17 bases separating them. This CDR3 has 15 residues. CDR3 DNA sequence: TGTGCCAGCACCGACCTAGGGAGAAGAAATCAGCCCCAGCATTTT. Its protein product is CASTDLGRRNQPQHF.

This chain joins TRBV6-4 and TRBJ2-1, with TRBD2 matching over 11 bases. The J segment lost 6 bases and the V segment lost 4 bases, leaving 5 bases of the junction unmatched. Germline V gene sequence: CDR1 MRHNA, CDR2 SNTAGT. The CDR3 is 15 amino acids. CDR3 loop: CASSAGSGRANEQFF. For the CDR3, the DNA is TGTGCCAGCAGTGCAGGTAGCGGGAGGGCCAATGAGCAGTTCTTC.